A single sample gave rise to the 10 T cell receptor beta chains below, sequenced in a study of OX40 agonist ivuxolimab in advanced cancers. Only in-frame clones appear in the TCRdb table, and some are missing; sequencing was by immunoSEQ multiplex PCR. Among about 86,000 clones listed, more than 80% were seen once. Source: CD4+ or CD8+ T cells sorted from blood, taken in a trial of the OX40 agonist ivuxolimab. The receptor set was obtained from an adult with an advanced solid tumor such as melanoma, head and neck, liver or kidney cancer.

The chain recombines TRBV5-6 with TRBJ2-5; 7 positions agree with TRBD2. CDR3 length equals 15 residues. Unmatched junction bases numbered 7, after V lost 4 bases and J lost 1 base. Germline V gene sequence: CDR1 SGHDT, CDR2 YYEEEE. The CDR3 DNA follows: TGTGCCAGCAGCGCTAGCGGAGTACTCCAAGAGACCCAGTACTTC. Translation: CASSASGVLQETQYF.

This clone has only one observation. The rearrangement uses TRBV5-6 and TRBJ1-1; D ambiguous. V lost 2 bases, J lost 5 bases, and 10 bases lay in between. Germline V gene lookup returns CDR1 SGHDT and CDR2 YYEEEE. The CDR3 sequence is 13 residues long. CDR3 bases: TGTGCCAGCAGCTTAGAGGGTATAACTGAAGCTTTCTTT. It is translated as CASSLEGITEAFF.

This clone was seen only once. The V call is TRBV25-1, the J call TRBJ1-5; no clear D gene. Germline CDR1 is MGHDK and CDR2 is SYGVNS. Trimming left V 2 bases short and J 6 bases short, with 11 bases between. This CDR3 contains 14 residues. The CDR3 DNA sequence: TGTGCCAGCAGTGAAAGGTCAGGCTTTCAGCCCCAGCATTTT. This codes for CASSERSGFQPQHF.

The chain has TRBV9 and TRBJ1-5; D uncertain. The V and J ends lost 8 bases and 7 bases respectively, with 16 bases between them. Germline loops: CDR1 SGDLS, CDR2 YYNGEE. The length of the CDR3 is 13 residues. CDR3 amino acids: CARKTLCGQPQHF. CDR3 DNA sequence: TGTGCCAGGAAAACCCTTTGCGGACAGCCCCAGCATTTT. Full variable domain (outside the CDR3, taken from reference TRBV9 and TRBJ1-5): DSGVTQTPKHLITATGQRVTLRCSPRSGDLSVYWYQQSLDQGLQFLIQYYNGEERAKGNILERFSAQQFPDLHSELNLSSLELGDSALYFCARKTLCGQPQHFGDGTRLSIL.

The rearrangement joins TRBV4-2 to TRBJ1-2; weak D call: TRBD1 (6 bases). Looked up from germline, CDR1 is LGHNA and CDR2 is YNFKEQ. The CDR3 runs to 15 residues. V was shortened by 3 bases and J by 3 bases, with 14 bases between the two germline ends. CDR3 sequence reads: CASSQSTGGDYGYTF. The CDR3 DNA is TGTGCCAGCAGCCAGTCGACGGGGGGCGACTATGGCTACACCTTC.

The V call is TRBV27, the J call TRBJ2-1; D may be TRBD1 (6 bases). CDR3 length: 15 residues. V was clipped by 6 bases and J by 2 bases, with 14 bases between them. CDR1 is MNHEY and CDR2 is SMNVEV in the germline V gene (reference sequence). The CDR3 DNA sequence: TGTGCCAGCAGGGGGACATACAGGCCCTACAATGAGCAGTTCTTC. This translates into CASRGTYRPYNEQFF.

The rearrangement uses TRBV27 and TRBJ2-7, with 7 bases lining up with TRBD2. Looked up from germline, CDR1 is MNHEY and CDR2 is SMNVEV (reference sequence). The CDR3 extends over 15 amino acids. The V segment lost 4 bases and the J segment 4 bases; nucleotides outside the gene matches: 10. The chain's CDR3 is CASSSLASGAYEQYF. The CDR3 bases are TGTGCCAGCAGTTCCCTGGCTAGCGGCGCTTACGAGCAGTACTTC.

The gene calls are TRBV28 and TRBJ1-2, with D possibly being TRBD1 (5 bases). CDR1 MDHEN and CDR2 SYDVKM come from the germline V gene. The CDR3 consists of 13 residues. V was pared by 2 bases and J by 5 bases, with 9 bases between. CDR3: CASSLQAGYGYTF. CDR3 sequence (DNA): TGTGCCAGCAGTTTACAGGCAGGGTATGGCTACACCTTC.

Comment on this clone: The junction and the germline gene differ at one end; a read error may be behind it. The chain carries TRBV12-5 and TRBJ1-1, with D possibly TRBD1 on 5 matching bases. The CDR3 has 17 residues. Germline CDR1 reads LGHNT; CDR2 reads FRNRAP. The CDR3 sequence: CASAPNRGSAVTTGAFF. CDR3 DNA sequence: TGTGCTAGTGCCCCTAACCGGGGCTCTGCGGTGACCACTGGAGCTTTCTTT.

This CDR3 is CASSLVRGSDTQYF. The CDR3 DNA reads as TGTGCCAGCAGCTTGGTGCGGGGAAGTGATACGCAGTATTTT. The chain combines TRBV5-6 with TRBJ2-3; D possibly corresponds to TRBD2 (6 bases). V shed 0 bases and J shed 6 bases, with 11 bases lying between them. Germline CDR1 is SGHDT and CDR2 is YYEEEE. The CDR3 is 14 residues long.